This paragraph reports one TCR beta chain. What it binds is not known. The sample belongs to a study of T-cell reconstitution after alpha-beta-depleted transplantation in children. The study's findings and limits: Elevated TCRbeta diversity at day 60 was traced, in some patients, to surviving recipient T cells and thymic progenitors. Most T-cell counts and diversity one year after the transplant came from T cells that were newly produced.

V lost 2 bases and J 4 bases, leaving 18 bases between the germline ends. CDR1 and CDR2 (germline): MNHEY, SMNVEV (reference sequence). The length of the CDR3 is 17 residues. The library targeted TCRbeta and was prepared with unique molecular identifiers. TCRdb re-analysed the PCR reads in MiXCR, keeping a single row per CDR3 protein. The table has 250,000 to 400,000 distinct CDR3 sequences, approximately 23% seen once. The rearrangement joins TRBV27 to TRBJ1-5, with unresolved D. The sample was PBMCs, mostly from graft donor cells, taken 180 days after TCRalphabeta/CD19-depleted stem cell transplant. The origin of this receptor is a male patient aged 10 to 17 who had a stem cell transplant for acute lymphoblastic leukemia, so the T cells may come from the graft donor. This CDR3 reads CASSLEREPLRNQPQHF. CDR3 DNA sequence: TGTGCCAGCAGTTTAGAAAGGGAACCCCTTAGAAATCAGCCCCAGCATTTT.